These 20 T cell receptor beta chains were all obtained from the same sample, sequenced in a study of CD8 T cells in ankylosing spondylitis. Regarding the study as a whole: One TCR beta motif, made up of several highly homologous variants, appeared characteristic of ankylosing spondylitis blood.

TCRdb used MiXCR to reprocess the 5' RACE reads, holding one entry per CDR3 protein. The repertoire consists of 130,000 or so distinct CDR3 sequences, with roughly 18% occurring once and the leading ten covering 30% to 35%. Their target antigens are unknown. The sequencing sample was made of blood, either unsorted or a sorted T cell fraction (not recorded which). The source of these receptors is a male donor with ankylosing spondylitis.

This clonotype was recorded a few times. The CDR3 protein is CASKSGLAFPEQFF. CDR3 bases: TGCGCCAGCAAGTCAGGACTAGCGTTTCCTGAGCAGTTCTTC. This sequence joins TRBV5-1 and TRBJ2-1, with TRBD2 matching over 9 bases. The CDR3 has 14 amino acids. The V and J ends lost 6 bases and 9 bases, in that order; junction bases with no gene match: 10. Germline-derived CDR1 and CDR2 are SGHRS and YFSETQ.

The chain recombines TRBV6-1 with TRBJ1-1; the match to TRBD1 covers 8 bases. V dropped 5 bases and J dropped 5; count of bases not matched to a gene: 7. The CDR3 extends over 14 amino acids. CDR1 is MNHNS and CDR2 is SASEGT in the germline V gene. CDR3 residues: CASSLTGVRTEAFF. The CDR3 nucleotides read TGTGCCAGCAGTCTGACAGGGGTGAGGACTGAAGCTTTCTTT.

V and J are TRBV20-1 and TRBJ2-1; 12 positions match TRBD2. Germline CDR1 and CDR2: DFQATT and SNEGSKA (reference sequence). This CDR3 comprises 13 residues. CDR3 in DNA: TGCAGCCAGACTAGCGGGAGTTACAATGAGCAGTTCTTC. Its protein product is CSQTSGSYNEQFF.

In this sample, this clonotype turned up a few times. The rearrangement links TRBV29-1 to TRBJ2-7; possibly TRBD2 for D (6 bases). CDR3 length equals 14 residues. CDR1 and CDR2 (germline): SQVTM, ANQGSEA. V was clipped by 4 bases and J by 2 bases, with 15 bases between them. This CDR3 is CSVVVFGGAYEQYF. CDR3 coding DNA: TGCAGCGTTGTTGTATTCGGGGGTGCCTACGAGCAGTACTTC.

This clonotype has just a few counts. The V and J genes are TRBV4-1 and TRBJ2-5, with D possibly being TRBD2 (5 bases). The CDR3 spans 15 residues. V was shortened by 0 bases and J by 4 bases, with 12 bases between the two germline ends. The germline CDR1 and CDR2 sequences are MGHRA and YSYEKL. CDR3 DNA: TGCGCCAGCAGCCAAGATAGGGCGGCGGGAGAGACCCAGTACTTC. The encoded protein is CASSQDRAAGETQYF.

This chain joins TRBV27 and TRBJ2-7; 9 bases are shared with TRBD2. CDR1 is MNHEY, CDR2 SMNVEV, per germline (reference sequence). The CDR3 has 17 amino acids. With V trimmed by 0 bases and J by 2 bases, 8 bases remained unmatched. CDR3 coding DNA: TGTGCCAGCAGTTTATCGGCGTCAGTAGCGGGAGCCTACGAGCAGTACTTC. Its protein product is CASSLSASVAGAYEQYF.

The V and J genes are TRBV19 and TRBJ1-6; D is ambiguous. Trimming removed 4 bases from V and 7 bases from J, with 11 bases in between. The CDR3 runs to 14 residues. Germline V gene data show CDR1 as LNHDA and CDR2 as SQIVND (reference sequence). The CDR3 region has the DNA TGTGCCAGTAGTACGGGTCTGGGGAATTCACCCCTCCACTTT. Amino acids: CASSTGLGNSPLHF.

Ten or more counts support this clonotype. V gene TRBV29-1 combines with J gene TRBJ1-2; 7 nucleotides align to TRBD1. The CDR3 length is 14 residues. V dropped 1 base and J dropped 5; count of bases not matched to a gene: 7. Germline lookup yields CDR1 SQVTM and CDR2 ANQGSEA. Here the CDR3 reads CSVEGPGQRYGYTF. The CDR3 coding sequence is TGCAGCGTTGAAGGGCCGGGACAGCGATATGGCTACACCTTC.

The chain combines TRBV11-2 with TRBJ2-7; no firm D call. V lost 5 bases, J lost 7 bases, and 18 bases lay in between. The V gene's germline CDR1 is SGHAT and CDR2 FQNNGV. CDR3 length equals 14 residues. The CDR3 loop is CASSPGRPDPEQYF. Here the CDR3 DNA reads TGTGCCAGCAGCCCAGGACGGCCGGATCCGGAGCAGTACTTC.

This clonotype was picked up many times. V is TRBV11-3 and J is TRBJ1-1; possible D gene TRBD1, 6 bases. Germline CDR1 and CDR2: SGHNT and YENEEA. CDR3 length: 12 residues. The V end lost 4 bases, the J end lost 6 bases, and 9 bases lay between the germline ends. CDR3 DNA: TGTGCCAGCAGCTCAGAGGGGGCTGAAGCTTTCTTT. Translated: CASSSEGAEAFF.

This clonotype has just a few counts. This rearrangement joins TRBV27 to TRBJ2-3; weak D call: TRBD2 (6 bases). V lost 8 bases and J lost 0, with 12 bases in between. In germline, CDR1 is MNHEY, CDR2 SMNVEV (reference sequence). This CDR3 has 14 amino acids. The chain's CDR3 is CASRHGTSTDTQYF. CDR3 DNA: TGTGCCAGCCGGCACGGGACTAGCACAGATACGCAGTATTTT.

The chain links TRBV12-3 or TRBV12-4 to TRBJ2-1; no reliable D call. The CDR3 sequence is 12 residues long. Trimming pared 2 bases from V and 7 bases from J, leaving 6 bases between. The CDR3 region has the DNA TGTGCCAGCAGTTTACCGTCGAATGAGCAGTTCTTC. Protein product: CASSLPSNEQFF.

The rearrangement joins TRBV13 to TRBJ1-1; maybe TRBD1 (6 bases). The CDR3 consists of 15 residues. Trimming removed 2 bases from V and 0 bases from J, with 10 bases in between. Germline V CDR1 and CDR2: PRHDT, FYEKMQ (reference sequence). CDR3 residues: CASSLPGHLNTEAFF. In DNA form, the CDR3 reads TGTGCCAGCAGCTTACCGGGACACCTGAACACTGAAGCTTTCTTT.

This clonotype was counted only a few times. The chain uses TRBV11-2 and TRBJ2-5, with D unclear. This CDR3 spans 13 amino acids. Trimming cost V 1 base and J 4 bases, with 7 bases left between them. Germline-derived CDR1 and CDR2 are SGHAT and FQNNGV. The CDR3 DNA reads as TGTGCCAGCAGCTTAGTAAATGTAGAGACCCAGTACTTC. Protein product: CASSLVNVETQYF.

The chain recombines TRBV7-6 with TRBJ1-1; D gene unclear. Trimming removed 6 bases at V and 4 bases at J, with 15 bases between. This CDR3 spans 14 amino acids. Germline loops: CDR1 SGHVS, CDR2 FNYEAQ. DNA of the CDR3: TGTGCCAGCAGACCTCTCGGGTCGGGCACTGAAGCTTTCTTT. As protein: CASRPLGSGTEAFF.

The rearrangement links TRBV7-2 to TRBJ2-7; D is undetermined. Per germline, CDR1 SGHTA and CDR2 FQGNSA. V was pared by 2 bases and J by 0 bases, with 11 bases between. The CDR3 has 15 residues. For the CDR3, the DNA is TGTGCCAGCAGCTTATGGGCGGCAAACTCCTACGAGCAGTACTTC. It translates to CASSLWAANSYEQYF.

This clonotype was seen only a few times. The V call is TRBV15, the J call TRBJ1-2; 8 nucleotides line up with TRBD1. The germline gives CDR1 LNHNV, CDR2 YYDKDF (reference sequence). V lost 5 bases to trimming and J lost 4 bases; unmatched junction nucleotides: 6. This CDR3 region has 14 residues. The CDR3 nucleotides are TGTGCCACCAGCTTCGGACAGGGCGGCTATGGCTACACCTTC. Translation gives CATSFGQGGYGYTF.

A few counts support this clonotype. The chain uses TRBV2 and TRBJ1-5, with D hard to call. V lost 1 base and J 4 bases, leaving 8 bases between the germline ends. The CDR3 covers 14 residues. Germline V gene lookup returns CDR1 SNHLY and CDR2 FYNNEI. The CDR3 DNA reads TGTGCCAGCAGTGAAGGGACGGTGAATCAGCCCCAGCATTTT. It translates to CASSEGTVNQPQHF.

This clonotype appeared a few times. V usage is TRBV5-1 and J usage is TRBJ1-3; 10 bases match TRBD1. Germline V gene sequence: CDR1 SGHRS, CDR2 YFSETQ. V shed 5 bases and J 0 bases; nucleotides not matched to a gene: 2. This CDR3 comprises 15 residues. The CDR3 loop is CASRDRGTSGNTIYF. The DNA for the CDR3 is TGCGCCAGCAGGGACAGGGGGACCTCTGGAAACACCATATATTTT.

This clonotype was counted only a few times. The rearrangement links TRBV4-2 to TRBJ1-1; TRBD1 matches 7 bases. The V gene end was trimmed by 4 bases and the J gene end by 2 bases; junction bases not matched to a gene: 4. Germline CDR1 reads LGHNA; CDR2 reads YNFKEQ. The length of the CDR3 is 14 residues. In DNA form, the CDR3 reads TGTGCCAGCAGCCGAGGGGGCGGCAACACTGAAGCTTTCTTT. It encodes CASSRGGGNTEAFF.